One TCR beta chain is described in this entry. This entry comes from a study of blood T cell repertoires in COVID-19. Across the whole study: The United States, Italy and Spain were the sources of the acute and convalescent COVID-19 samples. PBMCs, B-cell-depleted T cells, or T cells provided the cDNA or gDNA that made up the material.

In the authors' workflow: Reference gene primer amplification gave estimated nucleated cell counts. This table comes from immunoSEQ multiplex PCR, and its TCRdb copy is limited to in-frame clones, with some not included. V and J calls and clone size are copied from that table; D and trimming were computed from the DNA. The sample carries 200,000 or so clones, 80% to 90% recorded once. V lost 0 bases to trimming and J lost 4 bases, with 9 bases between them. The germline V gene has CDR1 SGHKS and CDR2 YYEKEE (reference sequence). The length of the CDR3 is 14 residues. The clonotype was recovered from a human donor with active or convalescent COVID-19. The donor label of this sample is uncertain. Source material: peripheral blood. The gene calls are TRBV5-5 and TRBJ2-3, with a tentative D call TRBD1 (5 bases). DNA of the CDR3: TGTGCCAGCAGCTTGGGACAGCCGCCAGATACGCAGTATTTT. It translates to CASSLGQPPDTQYF.